Presented here are 22 T cell receptor beta chains from one specimen sequenced in a study of blood T cell repertoires in COVID-19 (TCRdb year 2020). The method was the immunoSEQ multiplex PCR assay. This immuneACCESS table, as held by TCRdb, lists in-frame sequences with V and J called but not all clones. Of the missing ones, under half trace to an unresolved V gene in checked studies; the others have no known cause. The sample table holds around 320,000 clones, of which 85% were seen once. The ten largest clonotypes hold around 7.8% of the sample. The sample consisted of peripheral blood. All receptors come from a human donor in a cohort sampled during active COVID-19.

The chain has TRBV14 and TRBJ1-1; D is undetermined. Trimming took 3 bases from V and 7 from J, leaving 9 bases between them. CDR3 length: 12 residues. Per the germline V gene, CDR1 is SGHDN and CDR2 is FVKESK. The CDR3 is CASSQETGEAFF. DNA of the CDR3: TGTGCCAGCAGCCAGGAGACGGGTGAAGCTTTCTTT.

The rearrangement uses TRBV7-3 and TRBJ2-6; 11 bases line up with TRBD1. There are 19 residues in the CDR3. The V gene end was trimmed by 5 bases and the J gene end by 2 bases; junction bases not matched to a gene: 11. Germline assignment: CDR1 SGHTA and CDR2 FQGTGA. The CDR3 DNA reads as TGTGCCAGCAGCAAAAGGCCGGGACAGGGGGTCCCTGGGGCCAACGTCCTGACTTTC. Encoded protein: CASSKRPGQGVPGANVLTF.

This clone has only one observation. V and J are TRBV10-3 and TRBJ1-1; possibly TRBD1 for D (6 bases). CDR1 and CDR2 from the germline V gene are ENHRY and SYGVKD. Trimming pared 8 bases from V and 5 bases from J, leaving 12 bases between. This CDR3 contains 12 residues. The CDR3 loop reads CAIGRGETEAFF. Written as DNA, the CDR3 is TGTGCCATCGGCAGGGGAGAAACTGAAGCTTTCTTT.

The table lists this clone with a few counts. The DNA for the CDR3 is TGCGCCAGCAGCTTGAAGCCAGGGTCGGATTCACCCCTCCACTTT. It translates to CASSLKPGSDSPLHF. The chain recombines TRBV5-1 with TRBJ1-6, with a weak D call TRBD1 (5 bases). The germline gives CDR1 SGHRS, CDR2 YFSETQ. V lost 1 base, J lost 8 bases, and 13 bases lay in between. The CDR3 is made up of 15 amino acids.

The sample holds a few counts of this clone. The CDR3 is CASSLNPTDPRDEQYF. As DNA, the CDR3 is TGCGCCAGCAGCCTCAACCCCACGGACCCCAGGGACGAGCAGTACTTC. The chain links TRBV4-1 to TRBJ2-7; weak D call: TRBD1 (5 bases). The CDR3 is 16 residues long. V was trimmed by 4 bases and J by 5 bases, leaving 21 bases between them. CDR1 and CDR2 from the germline V gene are MGHRA and YSYEKL.

This chain uses TRBV6-2 or TRBV6-3 with TRBJ2-7; 7 positions agree with TRBD2. This CDR3 has 13 residues. CDR1 MNHEY and CDR2 SVGEGT come from the germline V gene. The V and J ends lost 4 bases and 6 bases, in that order; junction bases with no gene match: 6. The CDR3 sequence: CASSSEGGTEQYF. Here the CDR3 DNA reads TGTGCCAGCAGTTCAGAGGGAGGGACCGAGCAGTACTTC.

The chain couples TRBV19 to TRBJ1-6, with TRBD1 matching over 11 bases. With 10 bases clipped from V and 8 bases from J, the junction kept 7 bases outside the gene matches. This CDR3 comprises 14 residues. Germline V gene sequence: CDR1 LNHDA, CDR2 SQIVND (reference sequence). The chain's CDR3 is CATWDRGFYSPLHF. The CDR3 DNA sequence: TGTGCCACTTGGGACAGGGGGTTCTATTCACCCCTCCACTTT. Full variable domain (missing parts from reference TRBV19 and TRBJ1-6): DGGITQSPKYLFRKEGQNVTLSCEQNLNHDAMYWYRQDPGQGLRLIYYSQIVNDFQKGDIAEGYSVSREKKESFPLTVTSAQKNPTAFYLCATWDRGFYSPLHFGNGTRLTVT.

The chain carries TRBV7-8 and TRBJ2-2, with TRBD1 identical over 8 bases. Losses at the gene ends were 10 bases for V and 5 bases for J; bases not matched to a gene: 6. CDR1 SGHVS and CDR2 FQNEAQ come from the germline V gene. The CDR3 contains 13 residues. The chain's CDR3 is CATRTGWTGELFF. CDR3 DNA: TGTGCCACCCGGACAGGGTGGACCGGGGAGCTGTTTTTT.

This chain joins TRBV5-6 and TRBJ2-7, with D maybe TRBD1 (5 bases). CDR3 length equals 12 residues. Between the trimmed V and J ends, which lost 3 bases and 4 bases, there was a span of 8 bases. Germline loops: CDR1 SGHDT, CDR2 YYEEEE. In DNA form, the CDR3 reads TGTGCCAGCAGCTCGACAGCTTACGAGCAGTACTTC. Amino acid sequence: CASSSTAYEQYF.

This chain links TRBV7-2 with TRBJ1-2, with TRBD1 identical over 10 bases. The V and J ends lost 2 bases and 6 bases, in that order; junction bases with no gene match: 9. The length of the CDR3 is 16 residues. CDR1 and CDR2 from the germline V gene are SGHTA and FQGNSA. The CDR3 DNA reads TGTGCCAGCAGCTTAAGGATGTTAGGGACAGGGGATGGCTACACCTTC. This translates into CASSLRMLGTGDGYTF.

The chain is built from TRBV5-4 and TRBJ2-1, with 13 nucleotides matching TRBD2. Germline V gives CDR1 SGHNT, CDR2 YYREEE (reference sequence). The J segment lost 9 bases and the V segment lost 4 bases, leaving 13 bases of the junction unmatched. The CDR3 loop spans 17 amino acids. The DNA of the CDR3 is TGTGCCAGCAGCCCCACTAGCGGGGGGGCCGAACCGAGTGAGCAGTTCTTC. This sequence encodes CASSPTSGGAEPSEQFF.

The chain carries TRBV3-1 (or the pseudogene TRBV3-2) and TRBJ1-1; no definite D call. The CDR3 is 13 amino acids. CDR1 and CDR2 (germline): LGHDT, YNNKEL (reference sequence). V was trimmed by 4 bases and J by 11 bases, leaving 17 bases between them. The CDR3 loop reads CASSLYMLPVAFF. DNA for the CDR3: TGTGCCAGCAGCCTGTACATGCTGCCAGTGGCTTTCTTT.

Here the CDR3 reads CSVESYHRPENPNTEAFF. As DNA, the CDR3 is TGCAGCGTTGAAAGTTACCACAGGCCAGAAAACCCGAACACTGAAGCTTTCTTT. J is TRBJ1-1 and V is TRBV29-1, with TRBD1 as a possible D gene (5 bases). Trimming pared 2 bases from V and 1 base from J, leaving 23 bases between. The germline CDR1 and CDR2 sequences are SQVTM and ANQGSEA. This CDR3 spans 18 amino acids.

This clone was detected only once. This sequence joins TRBV11-3 and TRBJ2-1; a weak D match, TRBD2 (7 bases). There are 15 residues in the CDR3. Germline-derived CDR1 and CDR2 are SGHNT and YENEEA. The ends were cut back, 5 bases at V and 2 bases at J, with 13 bases in the middle. The DNA of the CDR3 is TGTGCCAGCAGCCCAAAGGGGGGGCCCTACAATGAGCAGTTCTTC. Translating it yields CASSPKGGPYNEQFF.

This clone has at least ten counts. V and J are TRBV2 and TRBJ1-4, with no clear D. CDR3 size: 15 residues. V was trimmed by 6 bases and J by 8 bases, leaving 19 bases between them. Germline values: CDR1 SNHLY, CDR2 FYNNEI. The CDR3 here is CASRATGLGGEKLFF. The CDR3 DNA is TGTGCCAGCAGAGCCACCGGATTAGGAGGGGAAAAACTGTTTTTT.

V and J are TRBV24-1 and TRBJ2-3; 7 bases align to TRBD1. J was trimmed by 7 bases and V by 4 bases; bases with no gene match: 7. The germline V gene has CDR1 KGHDR and CDR2 SFDVKD. The CDR3 sequence is 14 residues long. This CDR3 is CATSETGQAYTQYF. The CDR3 bases are TGTGCCACCAGTGAAACCGGACAGGCCTATACGCAGTATTTT.

The chain couples TRBV7-9 to TRBJ1-2; 8 positions match TRBD1. CDR1 SEHNR and CDR2 FQNEAQ come from the germline V gene (reference sequence). V was pared by 1 base and J by 5 bases, with 6 bases of the junction left unmatched. CDR3 size: 15 residues. The CDR3 bases are TGTGCCAGCAGCTTAGGGACAGGGAATTTGTATGGCTACACCTTC. This translates into CASSLGTGNLYGYTF.

The CDR3 protein is CASSSGGGDTQYF. The CDR3 DNA reads as TGCGCCAGCAGCTCAGGGGGAGGAGATACGCAGTATTTT. The chain recombines TRBV5-1 with TRBJ2-3, with D possibly matching TRBD1 (7 bases). The CDR3 sequence is 13 residues long. Between the trimmed V and J ends, which lost 3 bases and 5 bases, there was a span of 10 bases. Germline CDR1 reads SGHRS; CDR2 reads YFSETQ.

This chain uses TRBV10-2 with TRBJ1-6; no definite D call. Trimming shortened V by 3 bases and J by 5 bases, and 11 bases separated the two germline ends. In germline, CDR1 is WSHSY, CDR2 SAAADI. The CDR3 totals 15 residues. The CDR3 here is CASSESHMNNSPLHF. The CDR3 nucleotides are TGCGCCAGCAGTGAAAGTCACATGAATAATTCACCCCTCCACTTT.

The rearrangement uses TRBV30 and TRBJ2-3, with 7 bases that match TRBD2. CDR1 and CDR2 from the germline V gene are GTSNPN and SVGIG (reference sequence). The CDR3 spans 18 residues. V was pared by 3 bases and J by 0 bases, with 15 bases of the junction left unmatched. CDR3 protein: CAWRGGTKRGGSTDTQYF. The CDR3 DNA sequence: TGTGCCTGGAGGGGAGGGACCAAACGTGGGGGTAGCACAGATACGCAGTATTTT.

This clone was counted once. The chain is built from TRBV5-1 and TRBJ1-2; D unresolved. In germline, CDR1 is SGHRS, CDR2 YFSETQ. The V end lost 4 bases, the J end lost 0 bases, and 10 bases lay between the germline ends. CDR3 length equals 14 residues. The CDR3 loop reads CASSRGQANYGYTF. The DNA for the CDR3 is TGCGCCAGCAGCCGAGGGCAAGCTAACTATGGCTACACCTTC.

The chain combines TRBV10-3 with TRBJ1-1; 10 bases match TRBD1. V lost 3 bases and J lost 5; bases outside the gene matches: 6. The germline CDR1 and CDR2 sequences are ENHRY and SYGVKD. The CDR3 totals 15 residues. In DNA form, the CDR3 reads TGTGCCATCAGTGACCCAGGACAGGGGGAAACTGAAGCTTTCTTT. It yields the protein CAISDPGQGETEAFF.